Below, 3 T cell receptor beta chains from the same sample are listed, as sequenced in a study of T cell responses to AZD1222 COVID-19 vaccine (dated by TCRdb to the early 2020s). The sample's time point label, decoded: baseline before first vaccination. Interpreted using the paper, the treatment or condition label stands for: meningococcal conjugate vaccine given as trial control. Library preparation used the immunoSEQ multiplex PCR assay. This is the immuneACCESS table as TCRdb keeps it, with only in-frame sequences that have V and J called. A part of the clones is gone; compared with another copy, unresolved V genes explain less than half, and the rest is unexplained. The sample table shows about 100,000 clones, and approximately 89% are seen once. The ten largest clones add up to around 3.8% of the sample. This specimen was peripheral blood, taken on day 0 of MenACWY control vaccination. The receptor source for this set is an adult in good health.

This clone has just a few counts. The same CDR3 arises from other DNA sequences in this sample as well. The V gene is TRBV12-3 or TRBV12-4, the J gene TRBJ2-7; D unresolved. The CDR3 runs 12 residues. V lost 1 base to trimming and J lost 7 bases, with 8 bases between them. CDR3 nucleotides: TGTGCCAGCAGTTTAGTCGGTTTTGAGCAGTACTTC. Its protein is CASSLVGFEQYF.

CDR3 nucleotides: TGTGCCAGCAGGCCCCCACAGGGGACTGGGCAGCCCCAGCATTTT. As protein: CASRPPQGTGQPQHF. The V gene is TRBV28, the J gene TRBJ1-5, with 7 nucleotides matching TRBD1. Per germline, CDR1 MDHEN and CDR2 SYDVKM. CDR3 length: 15 amino acids. Trimming took 6 bases from V and 7 from J; bases not matched to a gene: 12.

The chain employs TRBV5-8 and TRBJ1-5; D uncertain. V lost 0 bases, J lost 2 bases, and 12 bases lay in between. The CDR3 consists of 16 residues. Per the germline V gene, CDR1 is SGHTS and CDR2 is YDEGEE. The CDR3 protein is CASSLVGGMRNQPQHF. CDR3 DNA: TGTGCCAGCAGCTTGGTGGGAGGGATGCGCAATCAGCCCCAGCATTTT.